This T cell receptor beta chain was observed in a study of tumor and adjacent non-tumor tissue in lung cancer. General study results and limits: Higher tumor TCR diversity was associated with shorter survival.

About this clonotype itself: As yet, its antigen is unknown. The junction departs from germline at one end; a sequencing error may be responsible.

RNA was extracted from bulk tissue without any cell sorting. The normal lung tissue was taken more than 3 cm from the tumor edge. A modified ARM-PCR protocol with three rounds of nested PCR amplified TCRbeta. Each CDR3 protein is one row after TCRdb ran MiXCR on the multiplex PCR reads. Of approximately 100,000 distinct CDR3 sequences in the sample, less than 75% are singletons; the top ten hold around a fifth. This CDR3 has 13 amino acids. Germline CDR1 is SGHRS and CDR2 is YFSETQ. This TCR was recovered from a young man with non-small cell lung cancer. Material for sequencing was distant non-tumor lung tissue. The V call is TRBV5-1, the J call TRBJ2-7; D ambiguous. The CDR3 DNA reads TGCGCCCAGCAGTCCGGGTCCTACTACGAGCGGTACTTC. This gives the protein CAQQSGSYYERYF.